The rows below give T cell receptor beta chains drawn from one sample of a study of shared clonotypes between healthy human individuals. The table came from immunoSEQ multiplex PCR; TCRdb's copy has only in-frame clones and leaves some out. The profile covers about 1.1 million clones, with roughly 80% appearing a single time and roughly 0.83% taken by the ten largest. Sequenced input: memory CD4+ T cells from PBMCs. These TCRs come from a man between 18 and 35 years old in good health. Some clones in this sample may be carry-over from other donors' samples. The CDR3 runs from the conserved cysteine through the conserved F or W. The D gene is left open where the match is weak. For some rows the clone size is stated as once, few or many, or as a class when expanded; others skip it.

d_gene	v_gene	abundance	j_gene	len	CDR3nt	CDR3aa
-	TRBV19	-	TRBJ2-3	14	TGTGCCAGTACAGAGGGCGTATTTACAGATACGCAGTATTTT	CASTEGVFTDTQYF
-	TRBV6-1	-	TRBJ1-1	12	TGTGCCAGCAGGGAACAGGGCCCTGAAGCTTTCTTT	CASREQGPEAFF
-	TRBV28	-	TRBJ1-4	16	TGTGCCAGCAGTTCATCCACCGGGACCGAGGGAGAAAAACTGTTTTTT	CASSSSTGTEGEKLFF
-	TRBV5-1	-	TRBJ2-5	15	TGCGCCAGCAGCTTGATGGCGGCGAGGGAAGAGACCCAGTACTTC	CASSLMAAREETQYF
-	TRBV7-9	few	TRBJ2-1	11	TGTGCCGACTCCCCTGGCGGGCCACTTCTCTTC	CADSPGGPLLF
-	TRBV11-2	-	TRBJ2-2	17	TGTGCCAGCAGCCTCTTCTCCGGGACCTCGAACACCGGGGAGCTGTTTTTT	CASSLFSGTSNTGELFF
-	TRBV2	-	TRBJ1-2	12	TGTGCAGGGGGGACGCGGCTCTATGGCTACACCTTC	CAGGTRLYGYTF
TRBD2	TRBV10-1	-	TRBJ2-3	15	TGCGCCAGCCCCTTGGCTAGCGGGAGGTCGGATACGCAGTATTTT	CASPLASGRSDTQYF
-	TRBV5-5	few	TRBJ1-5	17	TGTGCCAGCAGCTTGGTCGGTGGGCAGCAGAGCAATCAGCCCCAGCATTTT	CASSLVGGQQSNQPQHF
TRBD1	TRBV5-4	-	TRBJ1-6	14	TGTGCCAGCAGCTTAGGACAGGGGTCCTCACCCCTCCACTTT	CASSLGQGSSPLHF
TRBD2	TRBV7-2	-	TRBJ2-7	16	TGTGCCAGCAGCTTAGGGGCCGGGACTAGCAGCTACGAGCAGTACTTC	CASSLGAGTSSYEQYF
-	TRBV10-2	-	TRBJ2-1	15	TGCGCCAGCAGTCCTGGGGGAGGGGGTGACAATGAGCAGTTCTTC	CASSPGGGGDNEQFF